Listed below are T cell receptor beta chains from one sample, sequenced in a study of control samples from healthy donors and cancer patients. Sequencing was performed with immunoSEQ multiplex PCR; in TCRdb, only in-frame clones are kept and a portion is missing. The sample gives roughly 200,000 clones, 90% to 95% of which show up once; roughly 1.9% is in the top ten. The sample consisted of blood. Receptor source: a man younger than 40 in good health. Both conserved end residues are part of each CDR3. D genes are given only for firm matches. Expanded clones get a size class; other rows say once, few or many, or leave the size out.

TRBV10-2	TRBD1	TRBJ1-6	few	CASSEGGNSPLHF	TGCGCCAGCAGTGAAGGGGGCAATTCACCCCTCCACTTT
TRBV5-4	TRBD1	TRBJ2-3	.	CASSWAPWDRVTDTQYF	TGTGCCAGCAGCTGGGCCCCCTGGGACAGGGTTACAGATACGCAGTATTTT
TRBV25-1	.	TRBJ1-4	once	CASSEYLGEKLFF	TGTGCCAGCAGTGAATATCTGGGGGAAAAACTGTTTTTT
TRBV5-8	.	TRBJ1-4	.	CASSDGNSANEKLFF	TGTGCCAGCAGCGACGGGAATTCGGCTAATGAAAAACTGTTTTTT
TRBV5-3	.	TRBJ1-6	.	CARSDRGRGASNSPLHF	TGTGCCAGAAGTGACCGTGGGCGGGGGGCGAGTAATTCACCCCTCCACTTT
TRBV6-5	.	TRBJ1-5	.	CASSDRGQVNQPQHF	TGTGCCAGCAGCGACCGGGGTCAGGTCAATCAGCCCCAGCATTTT
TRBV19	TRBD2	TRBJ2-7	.	CASSIRVSGGAYEQYF	TGTGCCAGTAGTATAAGGGTCAGCGGGGGGGCCTACGAGCAGTACTTC
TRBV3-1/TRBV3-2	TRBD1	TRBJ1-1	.	CASRLTGRRTEAFF	TGTGCCAGCAGGTTGACAGGGAGGAGGACTGAAGCTTTCTTT
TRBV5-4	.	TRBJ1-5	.	CASSLWGIDQPQHF	TGTGCCAGCAGCTTGTGGGGGATCGATCAGCCCCAGCATTTT
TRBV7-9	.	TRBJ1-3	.	CASSPGGISGNTIYF	TGTGCCAGCAGCCCGGGGGGCATCTCTGGAAACACCATATATTTT
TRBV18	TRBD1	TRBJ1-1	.	CASSPLQGADTEAFF	TGTGCCAGCTCACCACTTCAGGGGGCGGATACTGAAGCTTTCTTT
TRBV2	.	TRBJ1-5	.	CASNQEGNQPQHF	TGTGCCAGCAATCAGGAGGGCAATCAGCCCCAGCATTTT
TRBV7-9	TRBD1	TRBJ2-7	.	CASSLSLTGTGREQYF	TGTGCCAGCAGCTTATCTCTGACCGGGACAGGGAGGGAGCAGTACTTC
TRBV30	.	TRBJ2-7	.	CAWSGSGYEQYF	TGTGCCTGGAGTGGCTCCGGCTACGAGCAGTACTTC
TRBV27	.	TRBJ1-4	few	CASGQGSTNEKLFF	TGTGCCAGCGGCCAGGGATCAACTAATGAAAAACTGTTTTTT
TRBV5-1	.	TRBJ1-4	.	CASSLARPATNEKLFF	TGCGCCAGCAGCTTGGCCCGGCCCGCAACTAATGAAAAACTGTTTTTT
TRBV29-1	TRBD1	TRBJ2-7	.	CSVEGQGYHEQYF	TGCAGCGTTGAGGGACAGGGGTACCACGAGCAGTACTTC
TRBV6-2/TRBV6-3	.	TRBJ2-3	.	CASSYSFEARGTDTQYF	TGTGCCAGCAGTTACTCGTTTGAGGCGCGGGGCACAGATACGCAGTATTTT